One sample yielded the 13 T cell receptor beta chains listed below, sequenced in a study of blood T cell repertoires in COVID-19. Clones were read by immunoSEQ multiplex PCR, and TCRdb kept only the in-frame ones, dropping some. Here the sample spans 100,000 to 150,000 clones, 70% to 90% being singletons. Sequencing was carried out using peripheral blood. The receptors here all came from a man aged 50-59 years with acute or convalescent COVID-19.

This chain connects TRBV30 to TRBJ1-6; D ambiguous. The germline V gene encodes CDR1 GTSNPN and CDR2 SVGIG (reference sequence). Trimming removed 4 bases at V and 7 bases at J, with 14 bases between. CDR3 size: 14 residues. This CDR3 is CAWTRPTANSPLHF. For the CDR3, the DNA is TGTGCCTGGACCCGTCCCACAGCCAATTCACCCCTCCACTTT.

Here the CDR3 DNA reads TGTGCCAGCAGTTATATGGACAGTGTCACCTTC. Its protein product is CASSYMDSVTF. V gene TRBV6-5 combines with J gene TRBJ1-2, with a weak D call TRBD1 (6 bases). The length of the CDR3 is 11 residues. Per the germline V gene, CDR1 is MNHEY and CDR2 is SVGAGI. Between the trimmed V and J ends, which lost 3 bases and 13 bases, there was a span of 12 bases.

This clone turned up a few times. Other DNA variants within this sample encode the same CDR3. This chain joins TRBV7-9 and TRBJ2-7, with TRBD2 as a possible D gene (5 bases). Trimming left V 5 bases short and J 1 base short, with 12 bases between. The CDR3 contains 14 residues. CDR1 SEHNR and CDR2 FQNEAQ come from the germline V gene (reference sequence). The chain's CDR3 is CASSPGLPSYEQYF. In nucleotides, the CDR3 is TGTGCCAGCAGCCCAGGACTCCCTTCCTACGAGCAGTACTTC.

The chain uses TRBV9 and TRBJ2-7; tentatively, D is TRBD2 (6 bases). This CDR3 region has 12 residues. Germline lookup yields CDR1 SGDLS and CDR2 YYNGEE. The CDR3: CAAGRSLNEQYF. CDR3 sequence (DNA): TGTGCTGCGGGGAGGAGCTTAAACGAGCAGTACTTC.

The CDR3 nucleotides are TGTGCCAGCAGTTTATCCCCCTCCGGGAGCAAATGGGGGGGCTACACCTTC. Translation: CASSLSPSGSKWGGYTF. The rearrangement links TRBV27 to TRBJ1-2; tentatively, D is TRBD1 (5 bases). V shed 0 bases and J shed 8 bases, with 22 bases lying between them. Germline V gives CDR1 MNHEY, CDR2 SMNVEV (reference sequence). The CDR3 runs to 17 residues.

This chain connects TRBV7-2 to TRBJ2-7, with 9 bases aligning to TRBD1. V lost 2 bases to trimming and J lost 7 bases; unmatched junction nucleotides: 12. Germline values: CDR1 SGHTA, CDR2 FQGNSA. The CDR3 consists of 16 residues. CDR3 DNA: TGTGCCAGCAGCTTAAAGGCGGGACAGGGCCCTTGGGAGCAGTACTTC. The encoded protein is CASSLKAGQGPWEQYF.

This clone was seen a single time. J is TRBJ1-2 and V is TRBV29-1; 7 bases are shared with TRBD1. The CDR3 extends over 12 amino acids. Germline CDR1 reads SQVTM; CDR2 reads ANQGSEA. V lost 6 bases and J lost 2; bases outside the gene matches: 3. CDR3: CSVVTGNYGYTF. The CDR3 DNA sequence: TGCAGCGTCGTGACAGGGAACTATGGCTACACCTTC. Based on the CDR3 plus reference TRBV29-1 and TRBJ1-2, the full variable domain is SAVISQKPSRDICQRGTSLTIQCQVDSQVTMMFWYRQQPGQSLTLIATANQGSEATYESGFVIDKFPISRPNLTFSTLTVSNMSPEDSSIYLCSVVTGNYGYTFGSGTRLTVV.

This chain joins TRBV7-2 and TRBJ2-7; 9 nucleotides align to TRBD2. This CDR3 comprises 15 residues. Germline values: CDR1 SGHTA, CDR2 FQGNSA. J lost 5 bases, V lost 3 bases, and 8 bases had no gene match. The DNA for the CDR3 is TGTGCCAGCAGCTTCCAGGGACTAGCCGAGGACGAGCAGTACTTC. Translation gives CASSFQGLAEDEQYF.

The CDR3 bases are TGTGCCTGGAGTGTGGGGCAGGGCAACTATGGCTACACCTTC. It yields the protein CAWSVGQGNYGYTF. This chain connects TRBV30 to TRBJ1-2; a weak D match, TRBD1 (5 bases). CDR1 and CDR2 from the germline V gene are GTSNPN and SVGIG (reference sequence). CDR3 length: 14 amino acids. The ends were cut back, 0 bases at V and 2 bases at J, with 10 bases in the middle.

The rearrangement uses TRBV19 and TRBJ1-6, with D perhaps matching TRBD1 (5 bases). This CDR3 contains 15 residues. The germline CDR1 and CDR2 sequences are LNHDA and SQIVND (reference sequence). With 4 bases removed from V and 7 bases from J, the gap between germline ends came to 14 bases. The CDR3 spells CASSNPGLDNSPLHF. The CDR3 bases are TGTGCCAGTAGTAACCCAGGGTTGGACAATTCACCCCTCCACTTT.

The chain employs TRBV2 and TRBJ1-2; 7 nucleotides agree with TRBD1. This CDR3 comprises 14 residues. Germline CDR1 reads SNHLY; CDR2 reads FYNNEI. V shed 4 bases and J 6 bases; nucleotides not matched to a gene: 8. Written as DNA, the CDR3 is TGTGCCAGCAGTGTTCCGGGACAGACCCATGGCTACACCTTC. As protein: CASSVPGQTHGYTF. The variable domain in full, with the rest retrieved from reference TRBV2 and TRBJ1-2, is EPEVTQTPSHQVTQMGQEVILRCVPISNHLYFYWYRQILGQKVEFLVSFYNNEISEKSEIFDDQFSVERPDGSNFTLKIRSTKLEDSAMYFCASSVPGQTHGYTFGSGTRLTVV.

The V gene is TRBV12-5, the J gene TRBJ2-2, with D possibly matching TRBD1 (5 bases). CDR1 and CDR2 (germline): LGHNT, FRNRAP. This CDR3 spans 15 amino acids. V lost 1 base and J 5 bases, leaving 11 bases between the germline ends. The CDR3 bases are TGTGCTAGTGGTTTGGAGCAGGGTTGGACCGGGGAGCTGTTTTTT. Residues: CASGLEQGWTGELFF.

The chain recombines TRBV12-3 or TRBV12-4 with TRBJ1-1, with 9 bases lining up with TRBD1. The trim removed 4 bases at V and 8 bases at J, leaving 5 bases unmatched. The CDR3 runs to 13 residues. The DNA for the CDR3 is TGTGCCAGCAGTTACAGGGGGCGCGGGGAAGCTTTCTTT. Its protein product is CASSYRGRGEAFF.